This T cell receptor (beta chain) was sequenced in a study of OX40 agonist ivuxolimab in advanced cancers. Across the study: Each patient was given ivuxolimab into a vein every 2 weeks, at 0.01 to 10 mg/kg. Each dose-escalation patient presented with hepatocellular carcinoma, melanoma, renal cell or head and neck cancer. Notes on the study in general: The authors also found low normalized T-cell clonal expansion in some nonresponders. Within 6 weeks, CD4+ and CD8+ blood T cells expanded clonally at 0.1 to 3.0 mg/kg.

Comments on this clone: Antigen unknown.

TCRdb keeps only in-frame clones here, not all; method: immunoSEQ multiplex PCR. The sample lists roughly 60,000 clones, about nine tenths seen once, with roughly 25% in the top ten. The CDR3 runs to 18 residues. Per germline, CDR1 MGHRA and CDR2 YSYEKL. The V gene lost 6 bases and the J gene lost 6 bases, with 26 bases spanning the gap. Sequencing used CD4+ or CD8+ T cells sorted from blood, obtained in a trial of the OX40 agonist ivuxolimab. The source is an adult with an advanced solid tumor such as melanoma, head and neck, liver or kidney cancer. The V call is TRBV4-1, the J call TRBJ1-4; D may be TRBD1 (6 bases). CDR3 DNA: TGCGCCAGCAGTCACAAGGAAGCAGGGGCGCCAGGCTATGAAAAACTGTTTTTT. Residues: CASSHKEAGAPGYEKLFF.